This T cell receptor (beta chain) was identified during a study of beta chain features in type 1 diabetes. This clone turned up a few times. Its antigen is currently unknown. Expressed TCRB transcripts were sequenced after all isolated RNA was converted to cDNA. TCRdb keeps only in-frame clones here, not all; method: immunoSEQ multiplex PCR. The sample lists around 100,000 clones, over 25% seen once, with 0.5% to 0.55% in the top ten. CD4+ cells of the naive, central memory, regulatory and stem cell-like memory types were sorted via CD45RO/CCR7/CD25/CD127/CD95/CD27. Study-level points and caveats: Resolution of whether HLA type affects TCRB rearrangement was not achieved here. The naive, central memory and Treg TCRB repertoires showed an apparent similarity that was greater among patients than among healthy donors. Type 1 diabetes patients had TCRB CDR3s that were shorter (moderately but significantly so) in all four CD4+ subsets.

V was clipped by 8 bases and J by 16 bases, with 18 bases between them. The germline V gene encodes CDR1 MNHEY and CDR2 SVGAGI. The CDR3 contains 11 residues. The chain links TRBV6-5 to TRBJ2-1, with D perhaps matching TRBD2 (6 bases). This TCR derives from a woman aged 18-29 years with type 1 diabetes. The sequenced sample consisted of central memory CD4+ T cells from blood. The CDR3 is CASSNRGAPFF. The DNA for the CDR3 is TGTGCCAGCTCCAATCGCGGGGCCCCCTTCTTC.